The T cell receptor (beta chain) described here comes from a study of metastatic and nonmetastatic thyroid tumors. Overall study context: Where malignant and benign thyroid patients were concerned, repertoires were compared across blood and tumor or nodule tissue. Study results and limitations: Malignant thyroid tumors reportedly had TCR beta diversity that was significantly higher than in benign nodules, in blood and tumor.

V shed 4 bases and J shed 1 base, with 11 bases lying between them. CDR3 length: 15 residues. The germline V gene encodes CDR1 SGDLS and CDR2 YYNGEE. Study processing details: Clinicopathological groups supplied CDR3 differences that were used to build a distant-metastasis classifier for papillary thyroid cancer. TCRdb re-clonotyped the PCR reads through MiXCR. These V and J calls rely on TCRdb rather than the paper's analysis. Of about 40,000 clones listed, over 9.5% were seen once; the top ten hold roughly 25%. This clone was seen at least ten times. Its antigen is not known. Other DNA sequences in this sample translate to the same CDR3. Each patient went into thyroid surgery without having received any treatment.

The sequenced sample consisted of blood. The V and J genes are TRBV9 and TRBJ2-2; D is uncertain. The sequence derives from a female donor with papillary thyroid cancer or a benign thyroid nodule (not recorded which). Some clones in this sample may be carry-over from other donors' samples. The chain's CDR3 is CASSFHPRNTGELFF. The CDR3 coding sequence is TGTGCCAGCAGCTTCCACCCGAGGAACACCGGGGAGCTGTTTTTT.